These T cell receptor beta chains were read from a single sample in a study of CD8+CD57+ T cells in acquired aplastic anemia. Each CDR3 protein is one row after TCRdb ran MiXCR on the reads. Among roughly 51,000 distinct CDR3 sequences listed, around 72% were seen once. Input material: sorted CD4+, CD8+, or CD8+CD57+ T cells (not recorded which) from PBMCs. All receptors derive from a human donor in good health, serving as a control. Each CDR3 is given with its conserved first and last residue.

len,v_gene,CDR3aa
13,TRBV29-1,CSVGGGMNTEAFF
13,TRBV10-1,CASSERDTGELFF
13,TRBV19,CASSSSGVNEQYF
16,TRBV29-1,CSVVGFDRGSRETQYF
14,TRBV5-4,CASSGGTENSPLHF
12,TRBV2,CASSHPTGPQHF
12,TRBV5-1,CASSFSGYEQYF
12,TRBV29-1,CSVVGANGELFF
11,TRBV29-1,CSLEAGAEAFF
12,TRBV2,CASSEGSPEQYF
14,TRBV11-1,CASRLDRGQETQYF
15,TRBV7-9,CASSLGLLGRNGYTF
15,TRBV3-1,CASSLHPPDGDEQYF
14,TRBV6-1,CASSEWGDNYGYTF
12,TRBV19,CASSAGEYGYTF
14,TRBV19,CASSIGTRGNTIYF
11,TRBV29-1,CSVESTGEQFF
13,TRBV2,CASSGLPNSPLHF
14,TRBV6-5,CASSYSGGNSPLHF
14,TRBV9,CASSPHGENYEQYF
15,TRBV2,CASSERGHEGSPLHF
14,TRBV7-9,CASSLAGGENGYTF
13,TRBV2,CASRGGRNTEAFF
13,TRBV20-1,CSVPKQAGDGYTF
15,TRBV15,CATSSRDLRTGELTF
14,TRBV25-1,CASSELGMTGELFF
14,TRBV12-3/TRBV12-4,CASSWGQETYEQYF
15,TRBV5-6,CASSPIGDADYEQYF
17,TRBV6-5,CASSSALGTGVDQPQHF
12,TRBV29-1,CSVQAGTGGRDF
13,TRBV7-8,CASSLGGDYGYTF
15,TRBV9,CASSVYGGNLGEQYF
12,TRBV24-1,CATSDRGEKLFF
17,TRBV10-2,CASILRDRPYSNQPQHF
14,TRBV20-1,CSTTTGEAPYEQYF
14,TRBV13,CASSLDGFSSPLHF
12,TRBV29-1,CSVEQGYNEQFF
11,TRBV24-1,CATSEEGMQFF
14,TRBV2,CASSEGTENTEAFF
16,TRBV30,CAWSWTGGALNYGYTF
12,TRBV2,CASSRSGALLDF
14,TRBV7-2,CASSLFGGGTEAFF
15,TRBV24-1,CATSDEQTGGDEQFF
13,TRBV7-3,CASSFEQNYEQYF
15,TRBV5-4,CASSFTGQSTYGYTF
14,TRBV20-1,CSARDGGDHQPQHF
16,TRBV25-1,CASSALGLAGIETQYF
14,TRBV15,CATSRDRGDYGYTF
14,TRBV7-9,CASSLEGANYGYTF
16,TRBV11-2,CASSTYRASTYNEQFF
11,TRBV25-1,CASQGEYGYTF
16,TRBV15,CATSRDVRTGGEEQYF
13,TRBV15,CATSSIGKTEAFF
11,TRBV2,CAIRDSYEQYF
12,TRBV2,CASSPGRDGYTF